These 26 T cell receptor beta chains came from one sample sequenced in a study of identifying expanded T cells in peripheral blood. Data came from immunoSEQ multiplex PCR; TCRdb stores just in-frame clones and leaves some out. The repertoire includes 75,000 to 100,000 clones, 89% of them detected once, and approximately 2.8% sits in the top ten. The sequencing sample was made of blood. All receptors derive from a person aged 18 to 75 in good health.

The chain has TRBV7-6 and TRBJ2-5; no definite D call. Trimming removed 2 bases at V and 1 base at J, with 11 bases between. The CDR3 sequence is 15 residues long. Germline-derived CDR1 and CDR2 are SGHVS and FNYEAQ. CDR3 sequence: CASSLFGRTQETQYF. The CDR3 nucleotides read TGTGCCAGCAGCTTATTCGGGCGGACCCAAGAGACCCAGTACTTC.

This clone was picked up a small number of times. CDR3 residues: CASSLGTSGRKETQYF. DNA of the CDR3: TGTGCCAGCAGCCTAGGGACTAGCGGTAGGAAAGAGACCCAGTACTTC. The gene calls are TRBV7-8 and TRBJ2-5, with TRBD2 matching 11 bases. V lost 5 bases to trimming and J lost 3 bases; unmatched junction nucleotides: 8. CDR3 length: 16 residues. Germline V gene sequence: CDR1 SGHVS, CDR2 FQNEAQ.

This clone was detected once. Other DNA sequences within the sample encode an identical CDR3. This rearrangement joins TRBV18 to TRBJ1-3, with no clear D. The V gene lost 2 bases and the J gene lost 4 bases, with 12 bases spanning the gap. The CDR3 extends over 15 amino acids. Germline V CDR1 and CDR2: KGHSH, LQKENI. The chain's CDR3 is CASSPGSRSGNTIYF. The CDR3, as DNA: TGTGCCAGCTCACCAGGATCCCGCTCGGGAAACACCATATATTTT.

The chain couples TRBV5-1 to TRBJ2-1; 9 nucleotides align to TRBD2. Losses at the gene ends were 3 bases for V and 0 bases for J; bases not matched to a gene: 4. Per germline, CDR1 SGHRS and CDR2 YFSETQ. The CDR3 consists of 16 residues. The DNA of the CDR3 is TGCGCCAGCAGCTGGGGGACTAGCATCTCCTACAATGAGCAGTTCTTC. It is translated as CASSWGTSISYNEQFF.

The chain carries TRBV28 and TRBJ2-3; D might be TRBD1 (6 bases). CDR1 is MDHEN and CDR2 is SYDVKM in the germline V gene. V lost 4 bases, J lost 2 bases, and 10 bases lay in between. This CDR3 is 14 amino acids long. This chain's CDR3 is CASSYAGDTDTQYF. Here the CDR3 DNA reads TGTGCCAGCAGTTACGCAGGGGACACAGATACGCAGTATTTT.

V is TRBV6-1 and J is TRBJ1-5; perhaps TRBD1 as D (6 bases). Deletions cut 10 bases from V and 3 bases from J, with 16 bases between. Germline-derived CDR1 and CDR2 are MNHNS and SASEGT. This CDR3 is built from 14 residues. CDR3 sequence reads: CATKSHRDNQPQHF. CDR3 sequence (DNA): TGTGCCACTAAATCTCACAGGGACAATCAGCCCCAGCATTTT.

This chain joins TRBV27 and TRBJ2-5; D gene uncertain. Gene TRBJ2-7 matches the end of the DNA better, so the J call may be wrong. The CDR3 consists of 20 residues. The germline V gene has CDR1 MNHEY and CDR2 SMNVEV (reference sequence). CDR3 in DNA: TGTGCCAGCAGTTTTCTCAGGTCGGAAGATAGTCCCAAAGCCCCCTACGAGCAGTACTTC. It is translated as CASSFLRSEDSPKAPYEQYF.

J is TRBJ1-1 and V is TRBV4-3; perhaps TRBD1 as D (5 bases). CDR1 and CDR2 (germline): LGHNA, YSLEER. Between the trimmed V and J ends, which lost 0 bases and 5 bases, there was a span of 13 bases. The CDR3 consists of 15 residues. The CDR3 bases are TGCGCCAGCAGCCAAGATCAAGGACACTTGACTGAAGCTTTCTTT. This encodes CASSQDQGHLTEAFF.

V usage is TRBV7-2 and J usage is TRBJ2-5; D possibly corresponds to TRBD2 (5 bases). The CDR3 contains 12 residues. V was cut by 3 bases and J by 4 bases, with 6 bases left in between. CDR1 and CDR2 (germline): SGHTA, FQGNSA. CDR3 protein: CASSFRGETQYF. Written as DNA, the CDR3 is TGTGCCAGCAGCTTCCGGGGAGAGACCCAGTACTTC.

V usage is TRBV6-6 and J usage is TRBJ2-2; 8 bases agree with TRBD2. V shed 2 bases and J 4 bases; nucleotides not matched to a gene: 0. Per germline, CDR1 MNHNY and CDR2 SVGAGI (reference sequence). The CDR3 covers 14 residues. This CDR3 is CASSYRGGTGELFF. CDR3 bases: TGTGCCAGCAGTTACCGGGGGGGCACCGGGGAGCTGTTTTTT.

This clone was seen only a few times. This chain connects TRBV18 to TRBJ1-5; D call uncertain. This CDR3 has 16 residues. The V gene's germline CDR1 is KGHSH and CDR2 LQKENI. Trimming pared 3 bases from V and 4 bases from J, leaving 16 bases between. The DNA of the CDR3 is TGTGCCAGCTCACCTGACAAGGTCGGACCTAATCAGCCCCAGCATTTT. Residues: CASSPDKVGPNQPQHF.

The chain employs TRBV14 and TRBJ1-2, with 9 bases fitting TRBD1. Trimming took 4 bases from V and 5 from J; bases not matched to a gene: 8. From germline, CDR1 is SGHDN and CDR2 FVKESK. CDR3 length equals 15 residues. The CDR3 spells CASSRSGTGWYGYTF. In nucleotides, the CDR3 is TGTGCCAGCAGCCGTTCCGGGACAGGGTGGTATGGCTACACCTTC.

The CDR3 loop reads CASSFLTFGQGPYGYTF. Written as DNA, the CDR3 is TGTGCCAGCAGTTTCTTAACTTTCGGACAGGGGCCCTATGGCTACACCTTC. This chain uses TRBV27 with TRBJ1-2; 9 bases agree with TRBD1. This CDR3 contains 17 residues. The V and J ends lost 3 bases and 4 bases, in that order; junction bases with no gene match: 12. The germline V gene has CDR1 MNHEY and CDR2 SMNVEV (reference sequence).

The chain carries TRBV10-3 and TRBJ2-3; 7 bases fit TRBD2. V was pared by 5 bases and J by 2 bases, with 7 bases of the junction left unmatched. Germline CDR1 and CDR2: ENHRY and SYGVKD. The CDR3 contains 15 residues. For the CDR3, the DNA is TGTGCCATCAGTAGGGAGCGGGGTTTCACAGATACGCAGTATTTT. This codes for CAISRERGFTDTQYF.

The chain recombines TRBV5-1 with TRBJ2-3; 8 bases are shared with TRBD2. The CDR3 is 15 residues long. The V segment lost 4 bases and the J segment 1 base; nucleotides outside the gene matches: 5. Germline CDR1 reads SGHRS; CDR2 reads YFSETQ. CDR3 DNA: TGCGCCAGCAGCGGGGGTAGCGGGGGCACAGATACGCAGTATTTT. It specifies CASSGGSGGTDTQYF.

V gene TRBV29-1 combines with J gene TRBJ1-3; TRBD1 agrees at 9 bases. Germline-derived CDR1 and CDR2 are SQVTM and ANQGSEA. The CDR3 loop spans 15 amino acids. J lost 3 bases, V lost 7 bases, and 10 bases had no gene match. CDR3 residues: CSGRIQGARGNTIYF. The CDR3 nucleotides read TGCAGCGGCCGAATACAGGGGGCGCGTGGAAACACCATATATTTT.

The chain combines TRBV5-1 with TRBJ2-1, with TRBD1 matching over 8 bases. This CDR3 has 15 residues. The germline gives CDR1 SGHRS, CDR2 YFSETQ. With 2 bases clipped from V and 5 bases from J, the junction kept 6 bases outside the gene matches. CDR3 coding DNA: TGCGCCAGCAGCTTTAGACAGGGGAAAGACAATGAGCAGTTCTTC. The encoded protein is CASSFRQGKDNEQFF. The variable domain in full, completed from reference TRBV5-1 and TRBJ2-1, reads KAGVTQTPRYLIKTRGQQVTLSCSPISGHRSVSWYQQTPGQGLQFLFEYFSETQRNKGNFPGRFSGRQFSNSRSEMNVSTLELGDSALYLCASSFRQGKDNEQFFGPGTRLTVL.

The chain recombines TRBV12-5 with TRBJ1-2, with unresolved D. This CDR3 is 10 amino acids long. Germline V lookup: CDR1 LGHNT, CDR2 FRNRAP. CDR3 nucleotide sequence: TGTGCCAGAGCTAACTATGGCTACACCTTC. This sequence encodes CARANYGYTF.

The chain combines TRBV2 with TRBJ1-6, with 7 positions matching TRBD1. This CDR3 contains 16 residues. Germline V gene sequence: CDR1 SNHLY, CDR2 FYNNEI. With V trimmed by 7 bases and J by 0 bases, 6 bases remained unmatched. The CDR3 DNA is TGTGCCAGCACTGGACAGGTCAGCTCCTATAATTCACCCCTCCACTTT. Translating it yields CASTGQVSSYNSPLHF.

V usage is TRBV5-6 and J usage is TRBJ2-7, with 12 bases that match TRBD2. There are 15 residues in the CDR3. Per the germline V gene, CDR1 is SGHDT and CDR2 is YYEEEE. The ends lost 6 bases at V and 7 bases at J; junction bases unmatched: 11. The CDR3, as DNA: TGTGCCAGCAACCGGGGACTAGCGGGTGTGTTGGAGCAGTACTTC. Amino acids: CASNRGLAGVLEQYF.

This chain joins TRBV5-1 and TRBJ2-7; tentatively, D is TRBD2 (6 bases). The V end was cut by 3 bases, the J end by 3 bases, with 16 bases between. The CDR3 is 15 amino acids. CDR1 is SGHRS and CDR2 is YFSETQ in the germline V gene. CDR3 DNA sequence: TGCGCCAGCAGCTGGACGGCGGGCGGGGTCTACGAGCAGTACTTC. This sequence encodes CASSWTAGGVYEQYF.

This clone was recorded once. The chain combines TRBV2 with TRBJ1-4, with D tentatively TRBD1 (5 bases). This CDR3 contains 15 residues. Trimming took off 2 bases at V and 0 bases at J, with 7 bases between the two ends. Germline loops: CDR1 SNHLY, CDR2 FYNNEI. CDR3 sequence (DNA): TGTGCCAGCAGTGAAAAGACAGCAACTAATGAAAAACTGTTTTTT. It translates to CASSEKTATNEKLFF.

The genes are TRBV11-2 and TRBJ2-7; TRBD2 matches 7 bases. The CDR3 has 15 residues. Germline CDR1 reads SGHAT; CDR2 reads FQNNGV. V dropped 5 bases and J dropped 0; count of bases not matched to a gene: 7. As DNA, the CDR3 is TGTGCCAGCAGCGGATCAGCGGGGAGCTCCTACGAGCAGTACTTC. This translates into CASSGSAGSSYEQYF.

J is TRBJ2-5 and V is TRBV7-2; 9 nucleotides align to TRBD2. The CDR3 runs to 15 residues. V dropped 1 base and J dropped 5; count of bases not matched to a gene: 5. The germline V gene has CDR1 SGHTA and CDR2 FQGNSA. This CDR3 reads CASSLVSGSLETQYF. CDR3 DNA: TGTGCCAGCAGCTTAGTTAGCGGGAGTTTGGAGACCCAGTACTTC. The complete variable domain, with remaining parts taken from reference TRBV7-2 and TRBJ2-5, reads GAGVSQSPSNKVTEKGKDVELRCDPISGHTALYWYRQSLGQGLEFLIYFQGNSAPDKSGLPSDRFSAERTGGSVSTLTIQRTQQEDSAVYLCASSLVSGSLETQYFGPGTRLLVL.

This clone has just a few counts. V and J are TRBV19 and TRBJ2-3, with 15 bases identical to TRBD2. This CDR3 has 18 residues. V lost 8 bases, J lost 4 bases, and 13 bases stayed unmatched. The V gene's germline CDR1 is LNHDA and CDR2 SQIVND (reference sequence). For the CDR3, the DNA is TGTGCCAGTGGCCCGGGACTAGCGGGAGGAAGTGGGGCAGATACGCAGTATTTT. Residues: CASGPGLAGGSGADTQYF. The full variable domain, in which reference TRBV19 and TRBJ2-3 provide the parts outside the CDR3, is DGGITQSPKYLFRKEGQNVTLSCEQNLNHDAMYWYRQDPGQGLRLIYYSQIVNDFQKGDIAEGYSVSREKKESFPLTVTSAQKNPTAFYLCASGPGLAGGSGADTQYFGPGTRLTVL.

The V call is TRBV2, the J call TRBJ2-7; D not certain. Germline values: CDR1 SNHLY, CDR2 FYNNEI. V was trimmed by 11 bases and J by 1 base, leaving 18 bases between them. The CDR3 loop spans 14 amino acids. CDR3 in amino acids: CARKKPDGSYEQYF. The CDR3 DNA sequence: TGTGCCCGGAAGAAACCCGACGGGTCCTACGAGCAGTACTTC.